This T cell receptor beta chain was captured in a study of regulatory T cells in long-lasting Graves disease. This CDR3 has 18 residues. V was clipped by 1 base and J by 5 bases; unmatched bases: 15. Germline V lookup: CDR1 SGHTA, CDR2 FQGTGA. This clonotype was detected many times. Construction of the TCR beta libraries employed iRepertoire HTBI primers in conjunction with Arm-PCR of CDR3 regions. TCRdb redid the calling of the multiplex PCR reads with MiXCR, one entry per CDR3 protein. The sample gives about 540,000 distinct CDR3 sequences, roughly 13% of which show up once; about 9.1% is in the top ten. Time point in this sample: newly diagnosed GD, antithyroid drugs for less than 3 months. The TCR library was made from RNA that had been extracted from PBMCs in TRIzol. This sample also appeared in a second study, on T cells in Graves' hyperthyroidism and ophthalmopathy. That paper adds: Blood held most thyroid clonotypes expanded above 0.001 frequency.

The TCR was taken from a man aged 30 to 39 with Graves disease. The chain employs TRBV7-3 and TRBJ2-7; 9 bases match TRBD2. This material consisted of peripheral blood mononuclear cells (PBMCs), taken at new diagnosis, from a patient treated with antithyroid drugs. The CDR3 protein is CASSLSLVWREGLHEQYF. Here the CDR3 DNA reads TGTGCCAGCAGCTTAAGCCTTGTATGGCGGGAGGGCCTCCACGAGCAGTACTTC.